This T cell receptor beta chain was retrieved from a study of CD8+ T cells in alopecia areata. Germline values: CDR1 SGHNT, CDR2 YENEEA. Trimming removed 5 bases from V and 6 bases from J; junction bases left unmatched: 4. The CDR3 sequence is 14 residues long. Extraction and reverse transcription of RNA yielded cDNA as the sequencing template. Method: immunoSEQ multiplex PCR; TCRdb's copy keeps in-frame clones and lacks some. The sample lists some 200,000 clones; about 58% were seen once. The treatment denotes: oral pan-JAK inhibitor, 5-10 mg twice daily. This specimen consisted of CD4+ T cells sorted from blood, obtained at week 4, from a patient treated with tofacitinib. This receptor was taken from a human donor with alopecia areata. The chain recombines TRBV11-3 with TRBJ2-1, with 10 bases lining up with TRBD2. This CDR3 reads CASSLSGGANEQFF. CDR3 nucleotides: TGTGCCAGCAGCCTAAGCGGGGGGGCCAATGAGCAGTTCTTC.